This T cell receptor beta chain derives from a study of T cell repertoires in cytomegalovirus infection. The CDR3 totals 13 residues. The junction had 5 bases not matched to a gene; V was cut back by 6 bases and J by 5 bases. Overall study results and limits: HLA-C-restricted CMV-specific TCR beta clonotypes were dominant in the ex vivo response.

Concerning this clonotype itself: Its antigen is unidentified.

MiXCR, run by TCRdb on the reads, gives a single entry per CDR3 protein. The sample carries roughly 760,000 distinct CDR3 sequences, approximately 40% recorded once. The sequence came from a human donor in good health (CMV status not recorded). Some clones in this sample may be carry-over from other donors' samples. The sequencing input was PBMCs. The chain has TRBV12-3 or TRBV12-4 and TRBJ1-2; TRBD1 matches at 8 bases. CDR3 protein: CASRGGTGYGYTF. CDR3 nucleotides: TGTGCCAGCAGGGGGGGGACAGGATATGGCTACACCTTC.